What follows describes a single T cell receptor (beta chain). What it binds is not known. Unique molecular identifiers were built into the TCRbeta library. TCRdb called the PCR reads again in MiXCR, with one record for every CDR3 protein. The sample lists 450,000 to 550,000 distinct CDR3 sequences, about an eighth seen once, with 12% to 15% in the top ten. This record belongs to a study of T-cell reconstitution after alpha-beta-depleted transplantation in children. Study-level results: The origin of high day-60 TCRbeta diversity in some patients lay in surviving recipient T cells and thymic progenitors. A year post-transplant, T-cell counts and diversity derived mostly from newly produced T cells. After transplant, at about two months, alpha-beta T cells were reportedly derived from several hundred expanded graft clones.

The CDR3 runs 15 residues. The germline V gene encodes CDR1 MNHEY and CDR2 SMNVEV (reference sequence). Trimming took off 2 bases at V and 1 base at J, with 8 bases between the two ends. The TCR was taken from a female patient younger than 10 who had a stem cell transplant for aplastic anemia, so the T cells may come from the graft donor. The sequencing used PBMCs, mostly from graft donor cells, collected 180 days after TCRalphabeta/CD19-depleted stem cell transplant. The rearrangement uses TRBV27 and TRBJ2-2; D gene ambiguous. CDR3 in amino acids: CASSLGTMNTGELFF. The CDR3 DNA is TGTGCCAGCAGTTTAGGAACAATGAACACCGGGGAGCTGTTTTTT.